This T cell receptor beta chain is from a study of technical replicates of blood from a handful of donors. This CDR3 contains 15 residues. Trimming removed 2 bases at V and 4 bases at J, with 15 bases between. Germline CDR1 reads SGDLS; CDR2 reads YYNGEE. Generated by immunoSEQ multiplex PCR, the TCRdb table keeps only in-frame clones and is missing some. Here the sample spans some 57,000 clones, more than 95% being singletons. Sequenced material: T cells isolated from PBMCs. The origin of this receptor is a human donor in good health. The chain recombines TRBV9 with TRBJ1-1, with TRBD1 as a possible D gene (6 bases). DNA of the CDR3: TGTGCCAGCAGCGTGGGGTCAGGGGAGACCACTGAAGCTTTCTTT. This codes for CASSVGSGETTEAFF.